The text below deals with one T cell receptor (beta chain). Its antigen is unknown. This record belongs to a study of pediatric ulcerative colitis. Turning to the study itself: Most patients had pancolitis, and two had left-sided colitis.

Before the diagnostic colonoscopy, ulcerative colitis patients were free of immunosuppressive medication. Only in-frame clones appear in the TCRdb table, and some are missing; sequencing was by immunoSEQ multiplex PCR. Of some 60,000 clones in the sample, 77% were seen once. The CDR3 spans 15 residues. V was pared by 3 bases and J by 5 bases, with 16 bases between. Looked up from germline, CDR1 is SGHTA and CDR2 is FQGNSA. Whole-study findings and limits: Acute severe colitis showed lower rectal diversity from clonal expansions. All ulcerative colitis patients, but no controls, carried a couple of rectal clonotypes.

Input material: blood. The chain combines TRBV7-2 with TRBJ1-1; the D gene is possibly TRBD1 (5 bases). The TCR originated in a boy under 18 with moderate ulcerative colitis. The CDR3 sequence is CASSFGGVRGTEAFF. The CDR3 nucleotides read TGTGCCAGCAGCTTCGGGGGTGTAAGAGGAACTGAAGCTTTCTTT. The entire variable domain, with the rest obtained from reference TRBV7-2 and TRBJ1-1, is as follows: GAGVSQSPSNKVTEKGKDVELRCDPISGHTALYWYRQSLGQGLEFLIYFQGNSAPDKSGLPSDRFSAERTGGSVSTLTIQRTQQEDSAVYLCASSFGGVRGTEAFFGQGTRLTVV.